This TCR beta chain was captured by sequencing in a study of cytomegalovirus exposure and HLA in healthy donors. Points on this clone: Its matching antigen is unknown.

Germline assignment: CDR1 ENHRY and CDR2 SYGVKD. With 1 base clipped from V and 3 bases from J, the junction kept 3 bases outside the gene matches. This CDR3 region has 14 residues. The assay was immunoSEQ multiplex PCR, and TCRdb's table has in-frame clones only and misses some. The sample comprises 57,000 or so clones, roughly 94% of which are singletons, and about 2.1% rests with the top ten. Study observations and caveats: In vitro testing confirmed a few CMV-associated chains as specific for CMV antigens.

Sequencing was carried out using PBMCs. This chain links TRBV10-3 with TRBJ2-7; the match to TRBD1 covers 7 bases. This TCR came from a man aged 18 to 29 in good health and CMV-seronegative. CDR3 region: CAISELQGVYEQYF. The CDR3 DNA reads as TGTGCCATCAGTGAGTTGCAGGGGGTCTACGAGCAGTACTTC.